This passage covers 6 T cell receptor beta chains from one sample sequenced in a study of Graves' ophthalmopathy and Graves' hyperthyroidism. As the template, RNA transcripts were used to amplify TCR beta CDR3 regions. The workflow started with a first-round RT-PCR run with HTBI primers and then moved on to a second-round multiplex PCR. MiXCR was run by TCRdb on the multiplex PCR reads, yielding one entry per CDR3 protein. This sample carries about 620,000 distinct CDR3 sequences, around a fifth of them seen once, and the ten largest clones take approximately 6.9%. Sequenced: peripheral blood. These receptors were obtained from a young woman with stable Graves' hyperthyroidism. Some clones in this sample may be carry-over from other donors' samples.

This clonotype was seen repeatedly, ten times or more. V gene TRBV2 combines with J gene TRBJ1-5; weak D call: TRBD1 (6 bases). Germline CDR1 SNHLY, CDR2 FYNNEI. Trimming took off 4 bases at V and 4 bases at J, with 14 bases between the two ends. The CDR3 extends over 15 amino acids. The CDR3 DNA reads TGTGCCAGCAGTGGTCAGGGGTTGAGGAATCAGCCCCAGCATTTT. Its protein product is CASSGQGLRNQPQHF.

Notes on this clonotype: This may arise from a read error, as a much more abundant clone is one base away. This chain joins TRBV12-3 or TRBV12-4 and TRBJ1-1, with D possibly being TRBD1 (6 bases). This CDR3 is built from 14 residues. The ends were cut back, 6 bases at V and 1 base at J, with 12 bases in the middle. The CDR3 region has the DNA TGTGCCAGCAGAGACGACAGGCCGAACACTGAAGCTTTCTTT. Its protein product is CASRDDRPNTEAFF.

The table lists this clonotype with many counts. The chain uses TRBV20-1 and TRBJ1-6, with D possibly being TRBD1 (5 bases). CDR3 size: 14 residues. Germline V gives CDR1 DFQATT, CDR2 SNEGSKA (reference sequence). Deletions cut 0 bases from V and 8 bases from J, with 11 bases between. The CDR3 DNA reads TGCAGTGCTAGAGAGCAGGGTACTTATTCACCCCTCCACTTT. It is translated as CSAREQGTYSPLHF.

In regard to this clonotype: One end of the junction is discordant with germline, which a read error may explain. The rearrangement joins TRBV11-2 to TRBJ1-1, with D hard to call. The CDR3 is made up of 12 amino acids. CDR1 SGHAT and CDR2 FQNNGV come from the germline V gene. The CDR3 loop reads CASSFMNTESFF. DNA for the CDR3: TGTGCCAGCAGCTTTATGAACACTGAATCTTTCTTT.

This clonotype was counted between two and nine times. CDR3 nucleotides: TGTGCCAGCAGCGTAGAGGGGACATCAAGCTCCTACGAGCAGTACTTC. The encoded protein is CASSVEGTSSSYEQYF. The chain joins TRBV9 to TRBJ2-7; TRBD1 is a possible D gene (6 bases). V lost 0 bases and J 0 bases, leaving 13 bases between the germline ends. Germline V gives CDR1 SGDLS, CDR2 YYNGEE. The CDR3 sequence is 16 residues long.

This rearrangement joins TRBV6-2 or TRBV6-3 to TRBJ1-5; a weak D match, TRBD1 (6 bases). The CDR3 spans 15 residues. Germline loops: CDR1 MNHEY, CDR2 SVGEGT. V lost 7 bases to trimming and J lost 2 bases, with 15 bases between them. The CDR3 sequence is CASKVGGGRNQPQHF. The CDR3 DNA follows: TGTGCCAGCAAAGTTGGAGGGGGTCGCAATCAGCCCCAGCATTTT.